Presented here are 14 T cell receptor beta chains from one specimen sequenced in a study of lymphopenia after photon versus proton radiotherapy (dated by TCRdb to about 2019). The library was produced with the immunoSEQ multiplex PCR assay. TCRdb re-hosts the immuneACCESS table, in-frame sequences only. Its copies lack some clones; in the studies checked, an unresolved V gene accounts for under half of them, and the cause for the rest is not known. The sample table records approximately 66,000 clones; approximately 83% of these occur just once. The ten largest clonotypes hold 2% to 3% of the sample. The starting material was peripheral blood, obtained from a patient treated with photon-based radiotherapy. These receptors came from a man aged 35-49 years with gastric cancer.

The gene calls are TRBV19 and TRBJ1-5, with 10 nucleotides matching TRBD1. V dropped 6 bases and J dropped 2; count of bases not matched to a gene: 4. Per the germline V gene, CDR1 is LNHDA and CDR2 is SQIVND (reference sequence). The CDR3 runs to 15 residues. CDR3 sequence: CASRTGTGGNQPQHF. As DNA, the CDR3 is TGTGCCAGTAGAACCGGGACAGGGGGCAATCAGCCCCAGCATTTT.

Comments on this clone: At one boundary the junction diverges from the germline segment, which might be a read error. CDR3 residues: CASRLDNPGYTF. The DNA for the CDR3 is TGCGCCAGCAGATTGGACAATCCGGGCTACACCTTC. This chain joins TRBV5-1 and TRBJ1-2; a weak D match, TRBD1 (5 bases). The CDR3 contains 12 residues. Germline CDR1 reads SGHRS; CDR2 reads YFSETQ.

Only a few counts were recorded for this clone. V and J are TRBV7-9 and TRBJ2-2; possible D gene TRBD2, 5 bases. Trimming stripped 1 base from V and 2 bases from J, with 5 bases between. This CDR3 region has 14 residues. Germline V gene sequence: CDR1 SEHNR, CDR2 FQNEAQ (reference sequence). The CDR3 is CASSLGTNTGELFF. As DNA, the CDR3 is TGTGCCAGCAGCTTAGGGACTAACACCGGGGAGCTGTTTTTT.

This chain connects TRBV9 to TRBJ2-3; D is perhaps TRBD1 (5 bases). Trimming cost V 4 bases and J 1 base, with 16 bases left between them. The CDR3 covers 16 residues. Germline lookup yields CDR1 SGDLS and CDR2 YYNGEE. DNA of the CDR3: TGTGCCAGCAGCCGGCCCCAGACAGCGCGCACAGATACGCAGTATTTT. It specifies CASSRPQTARTDTQYF.

V is TRBV5-5 and J is TRBJ1-2; D gene ambiguous. The CDR3 sequence is 13 residues long. The germline V and J ends were trimmed by 2 bases and 4 bases, with 9 bases remaining between them. Germline V gene sequence: CDR1 SGHKS, CDR2 YYEKEE (reference sequence). CDR3 in amino acids: CASSFDGPYGYTF. The CDR3 bases are TGTGCCAGCAGCTTTGACGGACCCTATGGCTACACCTTC. Filled out from reference TRBV5-5 and TRBJ1-2, the complete variable domain reads DAGVTQSPTHLIKTRGQQVTLRCSPISGHKSVSWYQQVLGQGPQFIFQYYEKEERGRGNFPDRFSARQFPNYSSELNVNALLLGDSALYLCASSFDGPYGYTFGSGTRLTVV.

The chain joins TRBV7-3 to TRBJ2-2, with 8 bases that match TRBD1. J was trimmed by 5 bases and V by 5 bases; bases with no gene match: 7. CDR1 and CDR2 from the germline V gene are SGHTA and FQGTGA. There are 15 residues in the CDR3. CDR3 residues: CASSATGVGTGELFF. CDR3 nucleotides: TGTGCCAGCAGCGCGACAGGGGTCGGGACCGGGGAGCTGTTTTTT.

V and J are TRBV9 and TRBJ2-5, with 7 positions matching TRBD2. V lost 4 bases to trimming and J lost 11 bases; unmatched junction nucleotides: 14. The germline CDR1 and CDR2 sequences are SGDLS and YYNGEE. This CDR3 has 14 amino acids. The CDR3 region is CASSPRKGGREQYF. The CDR3 coding sequence is TGTGCCAGCAGCCCGAGGAAGGGTGGGCGGGAGCAGTACTTC.

The CDR3 spells CASRLQMNTEAFF. The DNA of the CDR3 is TGTGCCAGTAGATTACAGATGAACACTGAAGCTTTCTTT. The chain uses TRBV19 and TRBJ1-1; D remains unclear. Germline V gene sequence: CDR1 LNHDA, CDR2 SQIVND (reference sequence). CDR3 length equals 13 residues. V lost 6 bases and J lost 0, with 8 bases in between.

The chain employs TRBV28 and TRBJ1-1; D remains unclear. The CDR3 covers 13 residues. The germline V gene has CDR1 MDHEN and CDR2 SYDVKM. Trimming removed 5 bases at V and 1 base at J, with 8 bases between. This chain's CDR3 is CASSTSGNTEAFF. The CDR3 DNA is TGTGCCAGCAGTACCAGTGGGAACACTGAAGCTTTCTTT.

This clone was observed a few times. This rearrangement joins TRBV4-3 to TRBJ1-6; D not resolved. The CDR3 contains 13 residues. Germline assignment: CDR1 LGHNA and CDR2 YSLEER. Trimming cost V 0 bases and J 7 bases, with 4 bases left between them. The CDR3 DNA reads TGCGCCAGCAGCCAAGAGTACAATTCACCCCTCCACTTT. Protein product: CASSQEYNSPLHF.

This clone is a singleton in its sample. This sequence joins TRBV5-5 and TRBJ2-7; 8 bases are shared with TRBD1. The CDR3 sequence is 14 residues long. Germline trimming cut 5 bases from V and 1 base from J; bases unmatched to any gene: 5. The germline V gene has CDR1 SGHKS and CDR2 YYEKEE (reference sequence). The CDR3: CASSFGQGSYEQYF. The CDR3 coding sequence is TGTGCCAGCAGTTTTGGACAGGGATCCTACGAGCAGTACTTC.

This rearrangement joins TRBV5-4 to TRBJ2-5; D is perhaps TRBD2 (5 bases). The CDR3 spans 13 residues. Trimming cost V 6 bases and J 6 bases, with 15 bases left between them. Germline CDR1 reads SGHNT; CDR2 reads YYREEE (reference sequence). CDR3 sequence reads: CASNNGIAKTQYF. CDR3 DNA sequence: TGTGCCAGCAATAACGGGATAGCGAAGACCCAGTACTTC. The whole variable domain, remainder taken from reference TRBV5-4 and TRBJ2-5, is ETGVTQSPTHLIKTRGQQVTLRCSSQSGHNTVSWYQQALGQGPQFIFQYYREEENGRGNFPPRFSGLQFPNYSSELNVNALELDDSALYLCASNNGIAKTQYFGPGTRLLVL.

J is TRBJ2-7 and V is TRBV30, with D maybe TRBD1 (6 bases). The germline V gene has CDR1 GTSNPN and CDR2 SVGIG (reference sequence). The ends were cut back, 3 bases at V and 1 base at J, with 13 bases in the middle. The CDR3 is 14 residues long. CDR3 region: CAWRGDRSSYEQYF. CDR3 DNA: TGTGCCTGGAGAGGAGACAGGAGTTCCTACGAGCAGTACTTC.

The rearrangement uses TRBV19 and TRBJ1-2; no definite D call. The CDR3 has 12 amino acids. Trimming pared 8 bases from V and 1 base from J, leaving 8 bases between. Per the germline V gene, CDR1 is LNHDA and CDR2 is SQIVND (reference sequence). The CDR3 DNA reads as TGTGCCAGTGGTCCGTTTAACTATGGCTACACCTTC. This translates into CASGPFNYGYTF.